Detailed here is one T cell receptor (beta chain). Its binding antigen is unknown. No base quality values were provided; no much bigger clone lies one nucleotide off. Per the germline V gene, ENHRY is the CDR1 and SYGVKD is the CDR2. Counted from cysteine to phenylalanine, this CDR3 has 18 amino acids. The only DNA kept is the CDR3, 54 bases in frame from the first base. The germline V and J ends show losses of 0 bases and 2 bases respectively, and no gene match explains 7 bases of the junction. Frozen genomic DNA underwent high-throughput TCRbeta CDR3 sequencing by immunoSEQ, including PCR amplification, mapping, bias correction and internal controls. Under the source paper's analysis protocol: Only productive rearrangements were retained, and each unique TCRbeta sequence was defined by its CDR3 nucleotide sequence together with its V and J gene. A sequence counted as donor-reactive only if the sequence showed at least 5-fold expansion in CFSE-low cells compared with unstimulated pre-transplant cells and had a frequency of at least 0.01%. Minimum frequency thresholds were set for each subject on the basis of the unstimulated sample with the lowest template count, so that a detection power of at least 90% was ensured. Jensen-Shannon divergence between the top 1000 TCRbeta sequences post-transplant and pre-transplant was used to measure repertoire turnover. Two-sided Fisher's exact tests were used to test for changes in how often donor-reactive sequences were detected. In TCRdb, the immuneACCESS table is reduced to in-frame sequences with V and J assigned. These tables do not hold every clone; where another copy was compared, an unresolved V gene accounts for under half, and the others remain unexplained. For V, J and clone size, that table is used; D and trimming come from the DNA. In all, the sample holds approximately 100,000 clones, and about 86% of those were seen once. The ten largest make up about 3% of the sample.

Unstimulated PBMCs, after thawing, were stained for CD3, CD4 and CD8 and then FACS-sorted into CD3+CD4+ and CD3+CD8+ populations. All 8 studied subjects were randomized to withdrawal of immunosuppression. The Qiagen DNeasy Blood and Tissue Kit was used for genomic DNA isolation. This sample stems from a study of T cell clones after liver transplantation (dated by TCRdb to 2018 to 2020). For context, the study as a whole: Samples were obtained from ITN030ST, a randomized trial in which withdrawal of immunosuppression was attempted within 2 years of liver transplantation. Three of the eight recipients were HCV-positive; the others were transplanted for non-autoimmune, non-viral indications. The subjects received no induction therapy and were kept on standard immunosuppression until randomization at 12-24 months post-transplant. A cohort of 8 liver transplant recipients was studied, of whom 3 were classified as tolerant and 5 as non-tolerant. Blood samples were collected pre-transplant, pre-randomization before withdrawal, and post-randomization after either complete withdrawal or failed withdrawal. Tolerance was defined as complete withdrawal of immunosuppression for at least one year without a rise in liver enzymes beyond twice the upper limit of normal. Third party-reactive TCRbeta sequences from pre-transplant MLRs were also identified as an antigen-independent comparator for donor-reactive sequences. Donor-reactive T cell clones were identified using TCRbeta sequencing after a pre-transplant mixed lymphocyte reaction and were then followed in post-transplant blood. Study-level results and caveats: In two subjects, low numbers of available donor cells limited the measurable donor-reactive repertoire. Once repertoire turnover was taken into account, donor-reactive detection showed a significant reduction for CD4 in 7 of 8 subjects and for CD8 in 8 of 8. The conclusions were considered preliminary, being limited by small, heterogeneous patient numbers and non-standardized post-transplant time points. In most of the 8 subjects, regardless of tolerance or HCV status, circulating donor-reactive CD4 TCRbeta sequences dropped significantly post-transplant. The decline in donor-reactive sequences exceeded the decline in third party-reactive sequences, suggesting partial antigen-specific deletion that was unrelated to withdrawal success. Because no allograft tissue specimens were available, donor-reactive T cells may have migrated into the graft instead of being deleted.

The specimen comprised CD4+ T cells from blood, sampled about 50 months after liver transplant. The origin of this receptor is a human patient who received a liver transplant. Some T cells seen after a transplant may have their origin in the graft donor. The chain is made from TRBV10-3 and TRBJ2-3, with TRBD2 matching 11 junction bases. CDR3 reads: CAISESVGTSGLTDTQYF. In nucleotides, the sequence is TGTGCCATCAGTGAGTCGGTTGGGACTAGCGGACTCACAGATACGCAGTATTTT.